This TCR beta chain stems from a study of neurological immune-mediated disorders. V shed 6 bases, J shed 14 bases, and the junction held 9 bases outside the gene matches. The germline V gene has CDR1 DFQATT and CDR2 SNEGSKA (reference sequence). The CDR3 is 11 residues long. MiXCR, applied by TCRdb to the 5' RACE reads, yields one record per CDR3 protein. This sample has some 60,000 distinct CDR3 sequences, with roughly 3.2% found just once. The unsorted libraries were generated from a total of 2 million PBMCs, which had been stored in RNAlater at -80 C. This clonotype was counted many times. This TCR came from a woman aged 30 to 39 with multiple sclerosis. Sequences were obtained from PBMCs. This chain uses TRBV20-1 with TRBJ2-3; 9 bases fit TRBD1. CDR3 DNA: TGCAGTGCCAAGGACAGGGGATTTCTGTATTTT. Residues: CSAKDRGFLYF.